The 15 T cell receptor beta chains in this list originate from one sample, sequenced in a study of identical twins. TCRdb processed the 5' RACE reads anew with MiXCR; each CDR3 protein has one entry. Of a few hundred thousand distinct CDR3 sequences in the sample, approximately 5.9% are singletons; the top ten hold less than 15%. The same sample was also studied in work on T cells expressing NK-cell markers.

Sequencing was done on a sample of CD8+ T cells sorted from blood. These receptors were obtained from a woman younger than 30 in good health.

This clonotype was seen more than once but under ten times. DNA for the CDR3: TGTGCCAGCACAGGACAGGGGGCGGACTATGGCTACACCTTC. This encodes CASTGQGADYGYTF. The genes are TRBV11-2 and TRBJ1-2, with 11 positions matching TRBD1. Germline V gene data show CDR1 as SGHAT and CDR2 as FQNNGV. V lost 7 bases to trimming and J lost 3 bases; unmatched junction nucleotides: 4. CDR3 size: 14 residues.

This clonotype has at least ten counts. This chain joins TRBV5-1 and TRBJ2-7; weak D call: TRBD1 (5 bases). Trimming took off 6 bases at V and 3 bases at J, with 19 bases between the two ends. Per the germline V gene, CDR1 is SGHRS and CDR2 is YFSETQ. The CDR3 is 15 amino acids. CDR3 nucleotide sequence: TGCGCCAGCATGCAGGGATGGACGACAGTCTACGAGCAGTACTTC. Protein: CASMQGWTTVYEQYF.

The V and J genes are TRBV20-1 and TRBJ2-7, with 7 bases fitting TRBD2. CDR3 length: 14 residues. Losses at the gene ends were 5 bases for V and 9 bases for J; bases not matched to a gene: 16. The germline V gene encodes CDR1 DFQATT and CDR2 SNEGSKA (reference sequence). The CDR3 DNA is TGCAGTGCTCCTCTGGGAAGCGGGACTCATGGGCAGTACTTC. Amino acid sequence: CSAPLGSGTHGQYF.

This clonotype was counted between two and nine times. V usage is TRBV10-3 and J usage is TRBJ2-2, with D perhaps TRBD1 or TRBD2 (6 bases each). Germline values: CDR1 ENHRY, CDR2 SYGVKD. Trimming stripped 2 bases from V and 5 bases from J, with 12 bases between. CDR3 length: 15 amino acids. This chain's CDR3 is CAISEETGGTGELFF. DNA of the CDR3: TGTGCCATCAGTGAGGAGACAGGAGGGACCGGGGAGCTGTTTTTT.

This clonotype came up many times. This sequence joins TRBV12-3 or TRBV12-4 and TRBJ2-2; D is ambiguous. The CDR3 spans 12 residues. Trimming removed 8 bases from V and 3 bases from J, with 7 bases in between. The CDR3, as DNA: TGTGCCAGCGGTTCCTACACCGGGGAGCTGTTTTTT. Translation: CASGSYTGELFF.

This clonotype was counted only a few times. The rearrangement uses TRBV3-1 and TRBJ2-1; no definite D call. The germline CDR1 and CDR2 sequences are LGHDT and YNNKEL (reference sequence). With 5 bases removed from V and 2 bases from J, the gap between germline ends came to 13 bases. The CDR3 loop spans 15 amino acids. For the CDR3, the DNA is TGTGCCAGCAGCTCGCCTGAAGGGCCCTACAATGAGCAGTTCTTC. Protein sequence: CASSSPEGPYNEQFF.

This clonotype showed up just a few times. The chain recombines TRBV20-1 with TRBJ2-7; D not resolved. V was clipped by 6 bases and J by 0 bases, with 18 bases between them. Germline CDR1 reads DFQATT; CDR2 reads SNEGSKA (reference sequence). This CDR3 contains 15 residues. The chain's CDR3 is CSAQDLTESSYEQYF. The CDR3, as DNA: TGCAGTGCCCAGGACCTAACAGAAAGCTCCTACGAGCAGTACTTC.

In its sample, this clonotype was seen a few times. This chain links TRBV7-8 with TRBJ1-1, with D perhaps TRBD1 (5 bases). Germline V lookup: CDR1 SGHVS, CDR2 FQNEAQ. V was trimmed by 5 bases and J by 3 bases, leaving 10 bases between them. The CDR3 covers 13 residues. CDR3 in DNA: TGTGCCAGCAGCCCCTCGGGGGACACTGAAGCTTTCTTT. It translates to CASSPSGDTEAFF.

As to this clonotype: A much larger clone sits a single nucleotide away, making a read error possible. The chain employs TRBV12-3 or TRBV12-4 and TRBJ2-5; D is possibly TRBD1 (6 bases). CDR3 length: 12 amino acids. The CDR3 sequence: CAGSHREETQYF. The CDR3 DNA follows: TGTGCCGGCAGCCACAGGGAAGAGACCCAGTACTTC.

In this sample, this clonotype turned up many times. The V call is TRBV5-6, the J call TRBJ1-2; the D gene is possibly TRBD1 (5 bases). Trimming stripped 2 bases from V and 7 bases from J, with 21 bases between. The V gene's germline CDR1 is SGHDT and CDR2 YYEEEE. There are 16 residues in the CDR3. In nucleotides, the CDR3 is TGTGCCAGCAGCTTCGGTCCGACAGTTGGTCGCGGTGGCTACACCTTC. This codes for CASSFGPTVGRGGYTF.

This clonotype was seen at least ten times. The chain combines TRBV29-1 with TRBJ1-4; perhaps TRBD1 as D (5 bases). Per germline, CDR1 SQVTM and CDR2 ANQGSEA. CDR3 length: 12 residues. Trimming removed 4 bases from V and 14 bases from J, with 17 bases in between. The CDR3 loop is CSVGEARTSLFF. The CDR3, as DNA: TGCAGCGTTGGGGAGGCCCGGACAAGCCTGTTTTTT.

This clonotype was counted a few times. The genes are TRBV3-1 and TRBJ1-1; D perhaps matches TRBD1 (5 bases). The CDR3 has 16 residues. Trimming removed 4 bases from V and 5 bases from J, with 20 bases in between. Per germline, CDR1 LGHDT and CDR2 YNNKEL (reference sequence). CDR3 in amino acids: CASSPIPSRAGTEAFF. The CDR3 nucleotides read TGTGCCAGCAGCCCAATTCCGAGCAGGGCGGGAACTGAAGCTTTCTTT.

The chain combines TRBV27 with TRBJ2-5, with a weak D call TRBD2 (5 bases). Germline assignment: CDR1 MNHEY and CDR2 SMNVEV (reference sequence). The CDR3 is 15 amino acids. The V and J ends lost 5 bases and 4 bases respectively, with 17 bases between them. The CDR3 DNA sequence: TGTGCCAGCAGTCTCTACGGACTGGGCCGAGAGACCCAGTACTTC. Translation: CASSLYGLGRETQYF.

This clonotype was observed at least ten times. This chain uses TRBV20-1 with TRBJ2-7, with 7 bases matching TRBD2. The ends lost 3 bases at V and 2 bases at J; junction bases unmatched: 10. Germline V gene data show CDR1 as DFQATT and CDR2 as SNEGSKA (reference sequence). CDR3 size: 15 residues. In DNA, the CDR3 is TGCAGTGCTAGGGGGGGGGAGCCCGGACCCTACGAGCAGTACTTC. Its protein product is CSARGGEPGPYEQYF.

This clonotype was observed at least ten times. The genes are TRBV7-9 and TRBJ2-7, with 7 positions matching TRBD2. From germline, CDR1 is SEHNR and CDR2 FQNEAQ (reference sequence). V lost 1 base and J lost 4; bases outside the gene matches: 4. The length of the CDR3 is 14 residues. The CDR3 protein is CASSLVSSGYEQYF. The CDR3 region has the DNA TGTGCCAGCAGCTTAGTGTCTAGCGGTTACGAGCAGTACTTC.